The text below deals with one T cell receptor (beta chain). Its antigen is not yet known. No much larger clone is present one base from it, and per-base qualities are unavailable. The CDR3 covers 19 residues, taking in both the cysteine and the phenylalanine. CDR3 DNA only is kept here, 57 bases in frame from base 1. Germline trimming amounts to 0 bases on V and 0 bases on J, with 8 as the count of junction bases outside the gene matches. The germline V gene gives CDR1 as SNHLY and CDR2 as FYNNEI. The CDR3 regions of human TCRbeta chains were analyzed by immunosequencing. Regarding the original processing steps: Repertoire TCRs were checked for matches against a reference library of SARS-CoV-2-specific TCRs that had been generated using the MIRA antigen-specificity platform. Breadth meant the fraction of unique TCRs that were SARS-CoV-2-associated, whereas depth meant the fraction of total T cells that were SARS-CoV-2-associated. Each spike-specific TCR was assigned to its reactive spike region and to a CD4 or CD8 class using the MIRA data. Log10-transformed breadth and depth values were compared by one-way ANOVA with Sidak's multiple comparisons tests. TCRdb stores this immuneACCESS table with in-frame sequences only. Part of the clones is absent; in the studies checked, under half of the shortfall reflects unresolved V genes, and no reason is known for the rest. V, J and clone size reflect that table, while D and trimming were determined from the DNA. For this sample there are some 150,000 clones; about 87% appear just once. The top ten constitute approximately 16% of the sample.

The sample comes from a study of T cell responses to AZD1222 COVID-19 vaccine (dated by TCRdb to the early 2020s). About the investigation overall: Because spike-specific TCR depth and breadth did not differ between the two schedules, AZD1222 recipients who got a second dose at roughly 4 weeks were pooled with those who got a second dose at roughly 12 weeks. Enrollment into the trials was organized by age into subgroups of 18-55, 56-69 and 70-plus years, and those subgroups contained approximately 160, 26 and 62 TCR-sequenced participants, respectively. A total of 233 trial participants underwent TCR sequencing, of whom nearly 210 received two doses of AZD1222 and some 26 received two doses of the MenACWY control vaccine. What the work shows at the level of the full study, not this receptor alone: In the small 56-69-year group, the increase in depth fell short of significance, most likely because of low power. Conclusions about previously exposed vaccinees were limited because only a handful of AZD1222 recipients were SARS-CoV-2 seropositive at baseline. The whole spike protein was spanned by vaccine-associated CD4 TCRs, and dominant responses were seen in regions 160-218 and 743-854. Spike-specific TCR breadth and depth rose significantly after two AZD1222 doses compared with day 0 and with MenACWY recipients. Most participants were white British and females outnumbered males, and the authors suggested that clonal diversity may have been underestimated. Because no day 14 peak-response samples were available, the repertoires could be characterized only after the peak T cell response. Epitopes outside the regions mutated in the B.1.351 and B.1.1.7 variants were reportedly recognized by nearly half of the unique spike-specific TCRs.

The sample's time point label, decoded: baseline before first vaccination. Vaccinee samples were obtained from the UK trials COV001 and COV002, which included a single-blind randomized controlled phase 2/3 trial of AZD1222 (ChAdOx1 nCoV-19) in healthy adults. For TCRbeta chain sequencing, PBMC samples were collected from trial participants at day 0 and at day 28 after the second dose. The sequencing here drew on peripheral blood, taken on day 0 of AZD1222 vaccination. This receptor was taken from an adult in good health. The chain links TRBV2 with TRBJ2-1, with TRBD2 matching 10 junction bases. The CDR3 amino acid sequence is: CASSEALAGASGSYNEQFF. The bases read TGTGCCAGCAGTGAAGCTCTAGCGGGGGCATCAGGCTCCTACAATGAGCAGTTCTTC.